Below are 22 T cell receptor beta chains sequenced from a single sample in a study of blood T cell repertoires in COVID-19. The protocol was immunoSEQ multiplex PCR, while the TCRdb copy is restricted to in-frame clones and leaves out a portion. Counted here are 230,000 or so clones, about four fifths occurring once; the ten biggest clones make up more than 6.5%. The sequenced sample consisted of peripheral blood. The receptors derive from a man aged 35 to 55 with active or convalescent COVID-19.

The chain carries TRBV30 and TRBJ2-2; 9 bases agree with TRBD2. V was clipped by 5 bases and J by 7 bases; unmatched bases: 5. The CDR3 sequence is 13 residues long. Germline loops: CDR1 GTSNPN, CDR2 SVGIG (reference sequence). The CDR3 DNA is TGTGCCTGGGCGGGAGGGATCGGCGGGGAGCTGTTTTTT. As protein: CAWAGGIGGELFF.

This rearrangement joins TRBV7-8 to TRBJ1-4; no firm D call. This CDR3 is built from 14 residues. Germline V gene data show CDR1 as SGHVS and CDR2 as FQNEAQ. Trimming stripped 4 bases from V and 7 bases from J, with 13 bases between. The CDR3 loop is CASSWSLSGEKLFF. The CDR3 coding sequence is TGTGCCAGCAGCTGGTCTCTCTCGGGTGAAAAACTGTTTTTT.

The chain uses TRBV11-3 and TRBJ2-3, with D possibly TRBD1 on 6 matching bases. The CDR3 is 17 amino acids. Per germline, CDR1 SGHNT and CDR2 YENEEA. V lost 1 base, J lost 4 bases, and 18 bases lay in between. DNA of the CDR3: TGTGCCAGCAGCTTAGTTCTGGGGGCCGTAGTAGCAGATACGCAGTATTTT. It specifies CASSLVLGAVVADTQYF.

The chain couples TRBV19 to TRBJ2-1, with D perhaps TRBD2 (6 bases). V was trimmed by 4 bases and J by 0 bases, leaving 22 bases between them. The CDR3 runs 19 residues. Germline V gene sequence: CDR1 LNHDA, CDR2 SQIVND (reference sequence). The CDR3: CASSRGEARHRSSYNEQFF. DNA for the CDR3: TGTGCCAGTAGTAGGGGGGAGGCCCGACATCGAAGCTCCTACAATGAGCAGTTCTTC.

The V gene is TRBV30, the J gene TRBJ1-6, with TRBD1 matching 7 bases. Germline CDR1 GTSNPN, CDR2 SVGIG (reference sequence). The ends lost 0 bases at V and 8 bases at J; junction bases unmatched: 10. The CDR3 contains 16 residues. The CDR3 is CAWSVSGTATHSPLHF. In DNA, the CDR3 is TGTGCCTGGAGTGTCTCCGGGACAGCGACCCATTCACCCCTCCACTTT.

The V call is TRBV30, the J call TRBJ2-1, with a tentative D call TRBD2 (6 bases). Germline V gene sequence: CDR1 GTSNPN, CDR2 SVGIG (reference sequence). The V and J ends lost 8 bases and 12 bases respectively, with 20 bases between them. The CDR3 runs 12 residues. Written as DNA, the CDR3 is TGTGCCGGGACTCAGGGTGCCTTAGGGCAGTTCTTC. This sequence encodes CAGTQGALGQFF.

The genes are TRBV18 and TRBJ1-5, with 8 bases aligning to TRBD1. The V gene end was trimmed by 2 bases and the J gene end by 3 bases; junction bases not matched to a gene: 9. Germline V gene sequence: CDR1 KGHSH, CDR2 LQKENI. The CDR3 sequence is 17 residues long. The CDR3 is CASSPSWTGQTNQPQHF. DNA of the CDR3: TGTGCCAGCTCACCAAGTTGGACAGGGCAAACCAATCAGCCCCAGCATTTT.

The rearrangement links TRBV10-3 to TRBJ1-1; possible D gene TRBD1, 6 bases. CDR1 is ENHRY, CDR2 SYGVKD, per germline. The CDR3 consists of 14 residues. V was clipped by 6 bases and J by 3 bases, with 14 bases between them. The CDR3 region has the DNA TGTGCCATCAGCCCCGGGGGGGGGCACACTGAAGCTTTCTTT. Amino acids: CAISPGGGHTEAFF.

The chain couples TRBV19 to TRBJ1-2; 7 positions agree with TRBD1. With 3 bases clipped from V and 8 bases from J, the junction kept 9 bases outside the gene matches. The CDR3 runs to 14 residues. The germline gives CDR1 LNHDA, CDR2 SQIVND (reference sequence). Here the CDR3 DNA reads TGTGCCAGTAGTATTGGAGGAGGGGGCTGGGGCTACACCTTC. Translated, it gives CASSIGGGGWGYTF.

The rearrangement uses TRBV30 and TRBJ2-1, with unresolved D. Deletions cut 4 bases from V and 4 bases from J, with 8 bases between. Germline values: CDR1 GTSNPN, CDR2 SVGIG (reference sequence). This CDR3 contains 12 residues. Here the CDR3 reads CAWKESYNEQFF. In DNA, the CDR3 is TGTGCCTGGAAAGAGTCATACAATGAGCAGTTCTTC.

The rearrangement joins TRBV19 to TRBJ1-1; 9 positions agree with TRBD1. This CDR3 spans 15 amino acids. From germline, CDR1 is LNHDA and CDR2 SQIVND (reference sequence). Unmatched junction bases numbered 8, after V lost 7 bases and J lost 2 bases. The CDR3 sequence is CASTPDRGVNTEAFF. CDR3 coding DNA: TGTGCCAGTACCCCGGACAGGGGAGTTAACACTGAAGCTTTCTTT.

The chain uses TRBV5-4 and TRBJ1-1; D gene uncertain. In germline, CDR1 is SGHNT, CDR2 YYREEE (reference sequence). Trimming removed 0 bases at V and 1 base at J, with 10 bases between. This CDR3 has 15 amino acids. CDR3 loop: CASSLEVGGNTEAFF. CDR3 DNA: TGTGCCAGCAGCTTGGAGGTAGGCGGGAACACTGAAGCTTTCTTT. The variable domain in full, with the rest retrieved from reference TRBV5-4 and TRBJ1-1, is ETGVTQSPTHLIKTRGQQVTLRCSSQSGHNTVSWYQQALGQGPQFIFQYYREEENGRGNFPPRFSGLQFPNYSSELNVNALELDDSALYLCASSLEVGGNTEAFFGQGTRLTVV.

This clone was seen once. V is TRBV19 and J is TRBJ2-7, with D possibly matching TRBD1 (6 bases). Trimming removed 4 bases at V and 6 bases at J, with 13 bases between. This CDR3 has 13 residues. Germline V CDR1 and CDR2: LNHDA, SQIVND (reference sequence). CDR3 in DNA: TGTGCCAGTAGTAGTCAGGACAGTTCCGAGCAGTACTTC. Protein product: CASSSQDSSEQYF.

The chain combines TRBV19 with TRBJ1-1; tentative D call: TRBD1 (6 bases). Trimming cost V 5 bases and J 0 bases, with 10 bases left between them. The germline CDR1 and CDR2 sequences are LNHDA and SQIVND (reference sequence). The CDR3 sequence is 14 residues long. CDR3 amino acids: CASSVGQLNTEAFF. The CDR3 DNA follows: TGTGCCAGTAGTGTCGGACAGTTGAACACTGAAGCTTTCTTT.

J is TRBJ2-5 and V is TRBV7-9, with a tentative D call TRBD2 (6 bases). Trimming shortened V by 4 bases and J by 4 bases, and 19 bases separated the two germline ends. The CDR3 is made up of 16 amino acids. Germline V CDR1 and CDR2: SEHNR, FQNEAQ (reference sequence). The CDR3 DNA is TGTGCCAGCAGCTCAGGTCAGGGAGGCACTGGAGAGACCCAGTACTTC. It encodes CASSSGQGGTGETQYF.

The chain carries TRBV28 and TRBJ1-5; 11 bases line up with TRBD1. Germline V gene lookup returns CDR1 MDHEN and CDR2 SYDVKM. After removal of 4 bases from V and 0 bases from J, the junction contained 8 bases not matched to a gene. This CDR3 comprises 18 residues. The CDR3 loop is CASSWGQGEIISNQPQHF. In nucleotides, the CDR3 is TGTGCCAGCAGTTGGGGACAGGGGGAGATTATTAGCAATCAGCCCCAGCATTTT.

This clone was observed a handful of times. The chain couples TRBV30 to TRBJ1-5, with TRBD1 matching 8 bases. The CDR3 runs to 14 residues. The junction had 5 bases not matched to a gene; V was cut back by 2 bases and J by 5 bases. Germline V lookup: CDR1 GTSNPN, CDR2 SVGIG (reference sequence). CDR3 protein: CAWSRQGLYQPQHF. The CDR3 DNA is TGTGCCTGGAGTCGACAGGGGCTATATCAGCCCCAGCATTTT.

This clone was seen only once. CDR3 coding DNA: TGTGCCAGCGGACTGACACGTAGCACAGATACGCAGTATTTT. It yields the protein CASGLTRSTDTQYF. The rearrangement joins TRBV7-8 to TRBJ2-3; tentatively, D is TRBD2 (5 bases). The CDR3 covers 14 residues. V dropped 8 bases and J dropped 0 bases, with 12 bases sitting between them. Germline V gene sequence: CDR1 SGHVS, CDR2 FQNEAQ.

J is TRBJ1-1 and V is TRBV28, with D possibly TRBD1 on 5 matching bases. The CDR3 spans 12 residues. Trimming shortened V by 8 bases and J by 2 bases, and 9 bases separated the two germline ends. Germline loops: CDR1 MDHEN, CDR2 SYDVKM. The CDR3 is CASWGGNTEAFF. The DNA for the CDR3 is TGTGCCAGCTGGGGGGGTAACACTGAAGCTTTCTTT.

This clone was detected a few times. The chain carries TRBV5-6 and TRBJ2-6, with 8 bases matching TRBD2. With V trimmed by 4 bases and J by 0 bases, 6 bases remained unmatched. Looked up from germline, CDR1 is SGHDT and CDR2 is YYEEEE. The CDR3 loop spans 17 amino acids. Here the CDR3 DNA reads TGTGCCAGCAGCCCGGGGGGGTTCTTCTCTGGGGCCAACGTCCTGACTTTC. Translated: CASSPGGFFSGANVLTF.

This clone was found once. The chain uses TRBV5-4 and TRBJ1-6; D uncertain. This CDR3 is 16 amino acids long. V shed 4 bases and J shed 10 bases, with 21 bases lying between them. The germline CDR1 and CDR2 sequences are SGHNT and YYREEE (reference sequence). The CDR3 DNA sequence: TGTGCCAGCAGCCTAGGCCCCGGGGTCGTTGGATCACCCCTCCACTTT. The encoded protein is CASSLGPGVVGSPLHF.

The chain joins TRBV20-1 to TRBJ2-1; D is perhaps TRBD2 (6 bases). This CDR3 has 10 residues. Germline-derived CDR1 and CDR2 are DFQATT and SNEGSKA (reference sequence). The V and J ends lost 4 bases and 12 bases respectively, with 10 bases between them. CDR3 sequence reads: CSAKDYLQFF. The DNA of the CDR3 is TGCAGTGCTAAGGACTATCTGCAGTTCTTC.